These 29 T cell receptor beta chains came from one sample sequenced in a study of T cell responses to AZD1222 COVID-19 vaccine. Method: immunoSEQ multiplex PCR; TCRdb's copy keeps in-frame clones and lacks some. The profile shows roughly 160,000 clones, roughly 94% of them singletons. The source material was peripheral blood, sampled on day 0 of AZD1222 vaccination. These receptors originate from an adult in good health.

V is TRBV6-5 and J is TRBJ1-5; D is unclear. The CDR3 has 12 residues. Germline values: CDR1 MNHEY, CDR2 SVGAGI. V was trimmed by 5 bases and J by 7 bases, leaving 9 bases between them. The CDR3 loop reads CASSNPRQPQHF. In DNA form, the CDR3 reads TGTGCCAGCAGTAACCCACGGCAGCCCCAGCATTTT.

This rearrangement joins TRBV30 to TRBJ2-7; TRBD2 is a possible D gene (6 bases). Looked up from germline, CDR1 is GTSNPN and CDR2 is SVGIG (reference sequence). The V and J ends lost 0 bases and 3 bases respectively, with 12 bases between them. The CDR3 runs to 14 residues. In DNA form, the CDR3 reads TGTGCCTGGAGTGTAACGGGACTGAACTACGAGCAGTACTTC. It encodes CAWSVTGLNYEQYF.

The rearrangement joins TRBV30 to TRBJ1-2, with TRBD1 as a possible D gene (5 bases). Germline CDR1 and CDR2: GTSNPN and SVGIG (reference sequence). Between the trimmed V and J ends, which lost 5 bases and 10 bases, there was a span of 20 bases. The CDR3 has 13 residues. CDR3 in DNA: TGTGCCTGGTCGCCGGGGACGCTCCGAGACTACACCTTC. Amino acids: CAWSPGTLRDYTF.

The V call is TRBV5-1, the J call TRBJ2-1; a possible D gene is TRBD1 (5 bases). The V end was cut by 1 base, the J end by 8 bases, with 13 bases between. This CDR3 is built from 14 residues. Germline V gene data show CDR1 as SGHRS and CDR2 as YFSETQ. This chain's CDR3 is CASSLPQGWDEQFF. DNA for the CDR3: TGCGCCAGCAGCTTGCCTCAGGGATGGGATGAGCAGTTCTTC.

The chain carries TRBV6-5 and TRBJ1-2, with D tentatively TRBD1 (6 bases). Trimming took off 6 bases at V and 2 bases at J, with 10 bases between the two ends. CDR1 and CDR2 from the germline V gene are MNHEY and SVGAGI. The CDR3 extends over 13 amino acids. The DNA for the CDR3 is TGTGCCAGCAGGGACGACAGGAACTATGGCTACACCTTC. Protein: CASRDDRNYGYTF.

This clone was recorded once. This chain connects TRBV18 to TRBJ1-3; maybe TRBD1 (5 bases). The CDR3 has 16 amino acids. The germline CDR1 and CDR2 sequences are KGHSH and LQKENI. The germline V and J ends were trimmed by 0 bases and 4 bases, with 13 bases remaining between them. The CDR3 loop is CASSPPDNRRGNTIYF. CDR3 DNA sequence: TGTGCCAGCTCACCACCGGACAATCGCCGAGGAAACACCATATATTTT.

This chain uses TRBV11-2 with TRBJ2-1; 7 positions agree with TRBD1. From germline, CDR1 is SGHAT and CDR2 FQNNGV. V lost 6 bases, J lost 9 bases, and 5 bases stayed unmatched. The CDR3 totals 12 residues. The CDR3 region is CASSDRVGEQFF. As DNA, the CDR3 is TGTGCCAGCAGTGACAGGGTCGGTGAGCAGTTCTTC.

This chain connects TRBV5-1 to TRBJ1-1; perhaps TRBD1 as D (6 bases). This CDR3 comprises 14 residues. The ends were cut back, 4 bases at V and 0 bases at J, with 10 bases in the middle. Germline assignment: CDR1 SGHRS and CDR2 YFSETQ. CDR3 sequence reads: CASSQGHLNTEAFF. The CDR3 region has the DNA TGCGCCAGCAGCCAGGGACATTTGAACACTGAAGCTTTCTTT.

DNA for the CDR3: TGTGCCAGCAGTTTCCCCCTCTATGAGCTAGCGGGTTCTATCTACAATGAGCAGTTCTTC. It translates to CASSFPLYELAGSIYNEQFF. The chain links TRBV28 to TRBJ2-1, with 8 nucleotides matching TRBD2. This CDR3 has 20 amino acids. J gave up 3 bases and V 3 bases, and 19 bases lay outside the gene matches. CDR1 and CDR2 (germline): MDHEN, SYDVKM.

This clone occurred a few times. CDR3 coding DNA: TGTGCCGGGTCCGGGACCGCGAACACTGAAGCTTTCTTT. Amino acids: CAGSGTANTEAFF. The chain recombines TRBV2 with TRBJ1-1, with D maybe TRBD1 (5 bases). Trimming shortened V by 11 bases and J by 1 base, and 14 bases separated the two germline ends. CDR3 length: 13 residues. From germline, CDR1 is SNHLY and CDR2 FYNNEI.

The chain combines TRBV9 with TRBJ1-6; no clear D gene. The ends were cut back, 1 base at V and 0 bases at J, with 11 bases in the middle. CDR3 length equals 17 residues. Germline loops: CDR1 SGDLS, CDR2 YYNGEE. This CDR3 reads CASSVKEASSYNSPLHF. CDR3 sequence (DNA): TGTGCCAGCAGCGTAAAGGAGGCAAGCTCCTATAATTCACCCCTCCACTTT.

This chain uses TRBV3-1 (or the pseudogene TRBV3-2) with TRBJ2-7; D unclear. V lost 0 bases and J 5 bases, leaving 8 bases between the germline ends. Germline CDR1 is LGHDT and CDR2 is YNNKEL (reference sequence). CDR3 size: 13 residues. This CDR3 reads CASSQDGSHEQYF. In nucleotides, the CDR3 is TGTGCCAGCAGCCAAGACGGGTCCCACGAGCAGTACTTC.

CDR3 protein: CASSRATGEGYTF. The CDR3 coding sequence is TGTGCCAGCTCAAGGGCAACAGGGGAAGGCTACACCTTC. This chain joins TRBV18 and TRBJ1-2; 7 nucleotides match TRBD1. This CDR3 has 13 amino acids. Germline V gene sequence: CDR1 KGHSH, CDR2 LQKENI. Losses at the gene ends were 5 bases for V and 8 bases for J; bases not matched to a gene: 8. The variable domain in full, completed from reference TRBV18 and TRBJ1-2, reads NAGVMQNPRHLVRRRGQEARLRCSPMKGHSHVYWYRQLPEEGLKFMVYLQKENIIDESGMPKERFSAEFPKEGPSILRIQQVVRGDSAAYFCASSRATGEGYTFGSGTRLTVV.

Here the CDR3 reads CASSEHGRTLTDTQYF. The CDR3 DNA is TGTGCCAGCAGTGAACACGGGAGGACTCTCACAGATACGCAGTATTTT. The V and J genes are TRBV6-1 and TRBJ2-3; TRBD2 matches at 7 bases. Germline CDR1 reads MNHNS; CDR2 reads SASEGT. This CDR3 spans 16 amino acids. Germline trimming cut 2 bases from V and 2 bases from J; bases unmatched to any gene: 7.

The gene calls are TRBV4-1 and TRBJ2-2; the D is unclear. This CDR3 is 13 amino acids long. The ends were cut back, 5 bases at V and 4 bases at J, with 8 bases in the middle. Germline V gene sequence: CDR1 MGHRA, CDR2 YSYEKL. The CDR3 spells CASSSVGTGELFF. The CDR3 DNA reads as TGCGCCAGCAGCTCCGTCGGCACCGGGGAGCTGTTTTTT.

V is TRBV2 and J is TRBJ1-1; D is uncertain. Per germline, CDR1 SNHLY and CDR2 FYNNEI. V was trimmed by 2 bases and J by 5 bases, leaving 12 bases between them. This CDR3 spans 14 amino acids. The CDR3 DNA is TGTGCCAGCAGTGAAATGGGAGTAGTAACTGAAGCTTTCTTT. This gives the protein CASSEMGVVTEAFF.

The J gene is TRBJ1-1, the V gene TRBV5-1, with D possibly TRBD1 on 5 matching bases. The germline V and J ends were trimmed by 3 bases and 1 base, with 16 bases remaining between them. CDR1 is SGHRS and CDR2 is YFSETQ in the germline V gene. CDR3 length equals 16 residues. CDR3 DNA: TGCGCCAGCAGCTCAACCCTAGGGGACCCGAACACTGAAGCTTTCTTT. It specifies CASSSTLGDPNTEAFF.

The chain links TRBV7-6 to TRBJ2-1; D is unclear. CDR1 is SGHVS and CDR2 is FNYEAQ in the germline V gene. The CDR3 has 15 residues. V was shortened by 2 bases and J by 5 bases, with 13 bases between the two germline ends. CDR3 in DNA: TGTGCCAGCAGCTTATTTCCCCAAATAAACAATGAGCAGTTCTTC. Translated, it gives CASSLFPQINNEQFF. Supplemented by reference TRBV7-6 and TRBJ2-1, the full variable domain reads GAGVSQSPRYKVTKRGQDVALRCDPISGHVSLYWYRQALGQGPEFLTYFNYEAQQDKSGLPNDRFSAERPEGSISTLTIQRTEQRDSAMYRCASSLFPQINNEQFFGPGTRLTVL.

In DNA, the CDR3 is TGTGCCTGGAGGGCCCTGGGACTAGCGGGAGTGGCAGATACGCAGTATTTT. Translation: CAWRALGLAGVADTQYF. The chain is built from TRBV30 and TRBJ2-3; the match to TRBD2 covers 14 bases. Germline loops: CDR1 GTSNPN, CDR2 SVGIG (reference sequence). V was clipped by 3 bases and J by 4 bases; unmatched bases: 9. The CDR3 extends over 17 amino acids.

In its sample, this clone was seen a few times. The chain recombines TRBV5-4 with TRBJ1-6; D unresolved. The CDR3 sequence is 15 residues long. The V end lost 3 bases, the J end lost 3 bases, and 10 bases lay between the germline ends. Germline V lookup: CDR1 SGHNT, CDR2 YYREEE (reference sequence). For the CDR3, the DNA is TGTGCCAGCAGCTCCGGGCTTCGCTATAATTCACCCCTCCACTTT. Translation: CASSSGLRYNSPLHF.

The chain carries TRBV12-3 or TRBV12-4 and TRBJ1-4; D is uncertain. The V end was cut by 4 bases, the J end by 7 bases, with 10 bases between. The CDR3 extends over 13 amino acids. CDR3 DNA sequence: TGTGCCAGCAGTTCGGGCCTCTTTGAAAAACTGTTTTTT. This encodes CASSSGLFEKLFF.

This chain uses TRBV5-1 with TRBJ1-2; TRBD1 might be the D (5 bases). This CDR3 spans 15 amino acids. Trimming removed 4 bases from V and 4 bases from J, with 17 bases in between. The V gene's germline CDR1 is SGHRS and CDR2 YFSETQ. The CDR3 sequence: CASSRTQGTSYGYTF. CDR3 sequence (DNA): TGCGCCAGCAGCAGGACCCAGGGTACTTCCTATGGCTACACCTTC.

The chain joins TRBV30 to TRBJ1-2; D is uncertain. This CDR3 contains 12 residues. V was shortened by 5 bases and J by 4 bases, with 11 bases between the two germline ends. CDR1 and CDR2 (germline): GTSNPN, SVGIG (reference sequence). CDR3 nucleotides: TGTGCCTGGGCAAGGGCCGGCTATGGCTACACCTTC. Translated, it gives CAWARAGYGYTF.

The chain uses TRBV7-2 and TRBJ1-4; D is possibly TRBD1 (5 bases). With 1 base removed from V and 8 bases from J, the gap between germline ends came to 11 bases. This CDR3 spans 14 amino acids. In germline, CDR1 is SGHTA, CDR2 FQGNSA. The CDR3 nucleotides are TGTGCCAGCAGCTTAGGGGGCGGGAAGGAAAAACTGTTTTTT. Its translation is CASSLGGGKEKLFF.

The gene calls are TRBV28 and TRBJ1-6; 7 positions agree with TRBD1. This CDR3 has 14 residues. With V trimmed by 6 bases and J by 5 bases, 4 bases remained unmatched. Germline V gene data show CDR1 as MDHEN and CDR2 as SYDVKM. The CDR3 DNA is TGTGCCAGCAGACCGGGACAGAATAATTCACCCCTCCACTTT. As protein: CASRPGQNNSPLHF.

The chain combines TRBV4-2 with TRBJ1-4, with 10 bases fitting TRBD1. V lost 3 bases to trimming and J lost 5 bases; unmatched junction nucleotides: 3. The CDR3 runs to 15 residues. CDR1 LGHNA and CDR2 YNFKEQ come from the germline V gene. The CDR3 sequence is CASSHDRGRNEKLFF. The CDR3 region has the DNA TGTGCCAGCAGCCATGACAGGGGGCGAAATGAAAAACTGTTTTTT.

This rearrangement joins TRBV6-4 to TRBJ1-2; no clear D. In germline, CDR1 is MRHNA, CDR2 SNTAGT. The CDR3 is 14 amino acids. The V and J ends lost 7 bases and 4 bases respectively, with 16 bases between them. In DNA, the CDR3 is TGTGCCAGCACCCCAGACCCGGGAGCCTATGGCTACACCTTC. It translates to CASTPDPGAYGYTF.

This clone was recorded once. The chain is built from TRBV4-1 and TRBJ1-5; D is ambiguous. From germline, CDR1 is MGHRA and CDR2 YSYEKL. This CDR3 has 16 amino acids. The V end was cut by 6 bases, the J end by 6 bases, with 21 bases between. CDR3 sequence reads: CASRPSGGRVSQPQHF. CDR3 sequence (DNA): TGCGCCAGCAGGCCCTCGGGAGGGAGGGTGAGTCAGCCCCAGCATTTT.

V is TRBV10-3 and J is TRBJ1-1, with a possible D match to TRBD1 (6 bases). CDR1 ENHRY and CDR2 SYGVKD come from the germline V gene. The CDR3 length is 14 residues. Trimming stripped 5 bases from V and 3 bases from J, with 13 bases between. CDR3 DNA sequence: TGTGCCATCAGTAGCAGGGGAGGGTACACTGAAGCTTTCTTT. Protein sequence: CAISSRGGYTEAFF.